The 32 T cell receptor beta chains presented below share a single source sample, sequenced in a study of blood T cells in healthy people across ages. The authors ran a second PCR of about 6 to 12 cycles using a sample-barcoded 5' primer and a J-beta primer mix. MiXCR was run by TCRdb on the 5' RACE reads, yielding one entry per CDR3 protein. Seen here are about 930,000 distinct CDR3 sequences, 25% to 35% observed once, and the top ten hold roughly 10%. These data were also filed under a second study, of T cells of mothers and their children.

Sample: blood. These receptors were collected from a middle-aged woman in good health.

This clonotype was observed at least ten times. The genes are TRBV7-2 and TRBJ1-2, with 12 nucleotides matching TRBD1. Per germline, CDR1 SGHTA and CDR2 FQGNSA. J gave up 2 bases and V 3 bases, and 4 bases lay outside the gene matches. The CDR3 covers 16 residues. The CDR3 sequence is CASSFSGTGGNYGYTF. The CDR3 coding sequence is TGTGCCAGCAGCTTTTCCGGGACAGGGGGCAACTATGGCTACACCTTC.

Regarding this clonotype: This may be a read error: a much more frequent sequence differs by one nucleotide. The chain has TRBV11-2 and TRBJ1-1; D call uncertain. Germline CDR1 and CDR2: SGHAT and FQNNGV. V dropped 4 bases and J dropped 10 bases, with 19 bases sitting between them. The CDR3 has 14 amino acids. This chain's CDR3 is CASSSYRHGPRAFF. The CDR3 DNA reads as TGTGCCAGCAGCTCCTATCGACATGGGCCTCGAGCTTTCTTT.

The chain has TRBV5-1 and TRBJ2-7; D uncertain. In germline, CDR1 is SGHRS, CDR2 YFSETQ. V lost 3 bases and J 3 bases, leaving 10 bases between the germline ends. This CDR3 is built from 13 residues. The CDR3 loop is CASSSVANYEQYF. The CDR3 DNA reads TGCGCCAGCAGCTCCGTAGCCAACTACGAGCAGTACTTC.

The chain joins TRBV5-1 to TRBJ2-6, with unresolved D. The CDR3 has 15 amino acids. Germline V gene lookup returns CDR1 SGHRS and CDR2 YFSETQ. Trimming removed 5 bases at V and 4 bases at J, with 13 bases between. CDR3 DNA sequence: TGCGCCAGCAGTCCCGACGGTGGAGGGGCCAACGTCCTGACTTTC. Translating gives CASSPDGGGANVLTF.

V and J are TRBV9 and TRBJ1-1; D is possibly TRBD1 (6 bases). V was clipped by 5 bases and J by 0 bases, with 11 bases between them. This CDR3 region has 14 residues. In germline, CDR1 is SGDLS, CDR2 YYNGEE. The DNA for the CDR3 is TGTGCCAGCAGGCGGGGGCCCATGAACACTGAAGCTTTCTTT. This codes for CASRRGPMNTEAFF.

This clonotype was counted only a few times. For the CDR3, the DNA is TGTGCCAGTACCGGCCGAGGGGTGGGGTCGGATACGCAGTATTTT. As protein: CASTGRGVGSDTQYF. The J gene is TRBJ2-3, the V gene TRBV19; either TRBD1 or TRBD2 may supply D (5 bases each). V dropped 7 bases and J dropped 6 bases, with 20 bases sitting between them. This CDR3 is built from 15 residues. Germline values: CDR1 LNHDA, CDR2 SQIVND (reference sequence). The full variable domain, with the rest looked up from reference TRBV19 and TRBJ2-3, is DGGITQSPKYLFRKEGQNVTLSCEQNLNHDAMYWYRQDPGQGLRLIYYSQIVNDFQKGDIAEGYSVSREKKESFPLTVTSAQKNPTAFYLCASTGRGVGSDTQYFGPGTRLTVL.

The chain joins TRBV20-1 to TRBJ2-7; the match to TRBD1 covers 7 bases. V lost 6 bases to trimming and J lost 5 bases; unmatched junction nucleotides: 13. Germline V gene sequence: CDR1 DFQATT, CDR2 SNEGSKA (reference sequence). The CDR3 runs 14 residues. CDR3 coding DNA: TGCAGTGCACGGAACGCCCTCAGGGGGAACGAGCAGTACTTC. Amino acid sequence: CSARNALRGNEQYF.

V is TRBV6-2 or TRBV6-3 and J is TRBJ2-5; 9 nucleotides align to TRBD2. Germline CDR1 reads MNHEY; CDR2 reads SVGEGT. The junction had 4 bases not matched to a gene; V was cut back by 1 base and J by 1 base. CDR3 length equals 16 residues. The CDR3 nucleotides are TGTGCCAGCAGTTACTGGAGCGGGGGGACCCAAGAGACCCAGTACTTC. It codes for CASSYWSGGTQETQYF.

V gene TRBV20-1 combines with J gene TRBJ1-2; D is possibly TRBD1 (5 bases). Germline V gene sequence: CDR1 DFQATT, CDR2 SNEGSKA (reference sequence). The CDR3 runs to 14 residues. The CDR3: CNWDPLPSSYGYTF. In DNA, the CDR3 is TGCAACTGGGACCCGCTGCCCTCTAGCTATGGCTACACCTTC.

The chain couples TRBV3-1 to TRBJ2-1; D gene uncertain. In germline, CDR1 is LGHDT, CDR2 YNNKEL (reference sequence). V was clipped by 3 bases and J by 0 bases, with 12 bases between them. The CDR3 loop spans 16 amino acids. CDR3 sequence (DNA): TGTGCCAGCAGCCAGAGACTGCAGAACTCCTACAATGAGCAGTTCTTC. It is translated as CASSQRLQNSYNEQFF.

In this sample, this clonotype turned up a few times. The chain has TRBV20-1 and TRBJ2-7; 14 bases are shared with TRBD2. With 2 bases clipped from V and 0 bases from J, the junction kept 3 bases outside the gene matches. The CDR3 extends over 16 amino acids. The V gene's germline CDR1 is DFQATT and CDR2 SNEGSKA (reference sequence). The CDR3 region has the DNA TGCAGTGCTAGACCCGGGACTAGCGGGGGCTCCTACGAGCAGTACTTC. Protein: CSARPGTSGGSYEQYF.

This clonotype was recorded many times. The chain recombines TRBV20-1 with TRBJ2-5, with 13 bases fitting TRBD2. CDR1 is DFQATT, CDR2 SNEGSKA, per germline (reference sequence). Trimming cost V 6 bases and J 2 bases; bases outside gene matches: 9. CDR3 size: 16 residues. This CDR3 reads CSATGTSGKGQETQYF. The CDR3 coding sequence is TGCAGTGCAACCGGGACTAGCGGGAAGGGTCAAGAGACCCAGTACTTC.

This clonotype has only a few counts. V is TRBV7-6 and J is TRBJ2-5; TRBD1 is a possible D gene (7 bases). Germline CDR1 and CDR2: SGHVS and FNYEAQ. V shed 4 bases and J shed 2 bases, with 20 bases lying between them. The CDR3 spans 17 residues. The CDR3, as DNA: TGTGCCAGCAGCTCGTTTGCAGGGGGGCCACGGCAAGAGACCCAGTACTTC. Protein product: CASSSFAGGPRQETQYF.

This clonotype was detected ten times or more. The chain combines TRBV7-9 with TRBJ2-7; perhaps TRBD1 as D (7 bases). Germline V gene data show CDR1 as SEHNR and CDR2 as FQNEAQ (reference sequence). The V end was cut by 5 bases, the J end by 1 base, with 18 bases between. There are 16 residues in the CDR3. The DNA of the CDR3 is TGTGCCAGCAGCCCCACCGGGGGACAGACATCCTACGAGCAGTACTTC. Amino acid sequence: CASSPTGGQTSYEQYF.

This clonotype was recorded many times. The rearrangement joins TRBV28 to TRBJ2-5; possibly TRBD1 for D (6 bases). The CDR3 spans 15 residues. Trimming left V 5 bases short and J 0 bases short, with 13 bases between. Germline CDR1 reads MDHEN; CDR2 reads SYDVKM. CDR3: CASSPPTGNQETQYF. In DNA form, the CDR3 reads TGTGCCAGCAGTCCTCCTACAGGGAACCAAGAGACCCAGTACTTC.

V usage is TRBV29-1 and J usage is TRBJ2-2; 11 bases are a match to TRBD2. Germline-derived CDR1 and CDR2 are SQVTM and ANQGSEA. The CDR3 has 14 residues. The junction had 2 bases not matched to a gene; V was cut back by 7 bases and J by 1 base. CDR3 region: CSGGLAGNTGELFF. DNA for the CDR3: TGCAGCGGAGGACTAGCGGGGAACACCGGGGAGCTGTTTTTT.

The chain has TRBV5-1 and TRBJ2-7; TRBD2 matches at 13 bases. This CDR3 is built from 15 residues. Germline V lookup: CDR1 SGHRS, CDR2 YFSETQ. J was trimmed by 6 bases and V by 2 bases; bases with no gene match: 5. The CDR3 nucleotides are TGCGCCAGCAGCTTAGGGACTAGCGGGACGGGCGAGCAGTACTTC. It encodes CASSLGTSGTGEQYF. Full variable domain (outside the CDR3, taken from reference TRBV5-1 and TRBJ2-7): KAGVTQTPRYLIKTRGQQVTLSCSPISGHRSVSWYQQTPGQGLQFLFEYFSETQRNKGNFPGRFSGRQFSNSRSEMNVSTLELGDSALYLCASSLGTSGTGEQYFGPGTRLTVT.

J is TRBJ1-5 and V is TRBV12-3 or TRBV12-4; tentatively, D is TRBD1 (5 bases). Trimming cost V 5 bases and J 0 bases, with 20 bases left between them. CDR3 length: 18 residues. The CDR3 DNA sequence: TGTGCCAGCAGTGGGGGGTGGCAGTTACCCTATAGCAATCAGCCCCAGCATTTT. This gives the protein CASSGGWQLPYSNQPQHF.

The CDR3 spells CASRVTSGRTGELFF. The CDR3 region has the DNA TGTGCCAGCAGGGTTACTAGCGGAAGGACCGGGGAGCTGTTTTTT. The chain uses TRBV2 and TRBJ2-2; 8 bases map to TRBD2. CDR1 and CDR2 from the germline V gene are SNHLY and FYNNEI. The CDR3 has 15 amino acids. With 6 bases clipped from V and 5 bases from J, the junction kept 8 bases outside the gene matches.

The sample holds many counts of this clonotype. The gene calls are TRBV27 and TRBJ2-7; D possibly corresponds to TRBD2 (6 bases). The CDR3 loop spans 16 amino acids. The V gene's germline CDR1 is MNHEY and CDR2 SMNVEV (reference sequence). Trimming took off 6 bases at V and 0 bases at J, with 18 bases between the two ends. CDR3 sequence: CASSSTHSGGSYEQYF. CDR3 coding DNA: TGTGCCAGCAGCTCTACCCATAGCGGAGGCTCCTACGAGCAGTACTTC.

The rearrangement uses TRBV20-1 and TRBJ1-2; TRBD1 matches 7 bases. The length of the CDR3 is 13 residues. The junction had 11 bases not matched to a gene; V was cut back by 5 bases and J by 8 bases. Germline assignment: CDR1 DFQATT and CDR2 SNEGSKA (reference sequence). The CDR3 here is CSAGQGQRGGYTF. The CDR3 bases are TGCAGTGCTGGCCAGGGACAGCGAGGGGGCTACACCTTC.

The chain recombines TRBV19 with TRBJ1-2; D unclear. CDR3 length: 12 residues. Germline assignment: CDR1 LNHDA and CDR2 SQIVND (reference sequence). V gave up 6 bases and J gave up 7 bases, with 12 bases separating them. The CDR3 region has the DNA TGTGCCAGTAGGGCGCTCGAGGCTGGCTACACCTTC. Residues: CASRALEAGYTF.

The chain joins TRBV6-5 to TRBJ1-1, with TRBD1 as a possible D gene (6 bases). This CDR3 has 15 amino acids. V shed 6 bases and J shed 2 bases, with 16 bases lying between them. Germline assignment: CDR1 MNHEY and CDR2 SVGAGI. This chain's CDR3 is CASSITGTPNTEAFF. CDR3 coding DNA: TGTGCCAGCAGCATTACCGGGACACCAAACACTGAAGCTTTCTTT.

This clonotype was recorded only once. The rearrangement joins TRBV9 to TRBJ1-5; D is uncertain. The CDR3 is 15 amino acids. Germline V gene data show CDR1 as SGDLS and CDR2 as YYNGEE. Trimming pared 0 bases from V and 4 bases from J, leaving 11 bases between. DNA for the CDR3: TGTGCCAGCAGCGTAGACCCCGGCGGGAATCAGCCCCAGCATTTT. As protein: CASSVDPGGNQPQHF.

The chain carries TRBV20-1 and TRBJ1-6, with D possibly matching TRBD1 (6 bases). Germline-derived CDR1 and CDR2 are DFQATT and SNEGSKA (reference sequence). The V end was cut by 0 bases, the J end by 6 bases, with 12 bases between. The CDR3 extends over 15 amino acids. In DNA, the CDR3 is TGCAGTGCTAGAGATCCAAAAGGGGGTAATTCACCCCTCCACTTT. Translated: CSARDPKGGNSPLHF.

This clonotype showed up many times. This sequence joins TRBV9 and TRBJ1-2, with 7 bases matching TRBD1. Looked up from germline, CDR1 is SGDLS and CDR2 is YYNGEE. The CDR3 loop spans 14 amino acids. Trimming took 4 bases from V and 6 from J; bases not matched to a gene: 9. The CDR3 bases are TGTGCCAGCAGCCAACAACAGGGGTTGGATGGCTACACCTTC. Protein: CASSQQQGLDGYTF.

This clonotype has only a few counts. The chain combines TRBV7-2 with TRBJ2-1; the D call may be TRBD1 or TRBD2 (5 bases each). This CDR3 is built from 17 residues. In germline, CDR1 is SGHTA, CDR2 FQGNSA. The V and J ends lost 4 bases and 0 bases respectively, with 16 bases between them. CDR3 DNA: TGTGCCAGCAGCTCAGGGCTAGCTACGAGCTCCTACAATGAGCAGTTCTTC. Translation gives CASSSGLATSSYNEQFF. Variable domain in full (rest from reference TRBV7-2 and TRBJ2-1): GAGVSQSPSNKVTEKGKDVELRCDPISGHTALYWYRQSLGQGLEFLIYFQGNSAPDKSGLPSDRFSAERTGGSVSTLTIQRTQQEDSAVYLCASSSGLATSSYNEQFFGPGTRLTVL.

As concerns this clonotype: A much larger clone is a single base away; this may be a read error. This chain joins TRBV24-1 and TRBJ1-4; 7 bases are a match to TRBD1. Per the germline V gene, CDR1 is KGHDR and CDR2 is SFDVKD. There are 13 residues in the CDR3. J gave up 16 bases and V 9 bases, and 16 bases lay outside the gene matches. CDR3 coding DNA: TGTGCCACCGACAGGGACGGCACAGATACGCAGTTTTTT. Amino acids: CATDRDGTDTQFF.

In this sample, this clonotype turned up a few times. A much larger clone is a single base away; this may be a read error. This chain links TRBV7-9 with TRBJ1-4, with 11 bases aligning to TRBD1. This CDR3 comprises 15 residues. Germline V lookup: CDR1 SEHNR, CDR2 FQNEAQ (reference sequence). CDR3 amino acids: CASSLDRGQSEKRFF. The CDR3 DNA sequence: TGTGCCAGCAGCCTGGACAGGGGGCAGTCTGAAAAACGGTTTTTT.

Points on this clonotype: A much larger clone lies one base from this, so it may be a read error. The gene calls are TRBV27 and TRBJ1-2; maybe TRBD1 (5 bases). Germline V gene sequence: CDR1 MNHEY, CDR2 SMNVEV (reference sequence). Deletions cut 4 bases from V and 3 bases from J, with 12 bases between. CDR3 length: 14 amino acids. CDR3 protein: CASSYGAGHYGYTF. CDR3 nucleotide sequence: TGTGCCAGCAGTTACGGGGCGGGGCACTATGGCTACACCTTC.

The rearrangement joins TRBV7-2 to TRBJ1-1, with 9 bases that match TRBD1. This CDR3 has 15 amino acids. Trimming cost V 3 bases and J 3 bases; bases outside gene matches: 5. Germline CDR1 and CDR2: SGHTA and FQGNSA. CDR3 coding DNA: TGTGCCAGCAGCTTGGATCGGACAGGGGACACTGAAGCTTTCTTT. It is translated as CASSLDRTGDTEAFF. Using reference TRBV7-2 and TRBJ1-1 for the parts outside the CDR3, the full variable domain is GAGVSQSPSNKVTEKGKDVELRCDPISGHTALYWYRQSLGQGLEFLIYFQGNSAPDKSGLPSDRFSAERTGGSVSTLTIQRTQQEDSAVYLCASSLDRTGDTEAFFGQGTRLTVV.

Remarks on this clonotype: A much more abundant neighbour one base away suggests this may be a read error. This chain links TRBV3-1 with TRBJ2-1, with D hard to call. With 1 base removed from V and 6 bases from J, the gap between germline ends came to 10 bases. CDR1 and CDR2 from the germline V gene are LGHDT and YNNKEL (reference sequence). The CDR3 length is 14 residues. The CDR3 here is CASSQAGQVNEQFF. CDR3 coding DNA: TGTGCCAGCAGCCAAGCCGGGCAGGTCAATGAGCAGTTCTTC.